Detailed here is one TCR beta chain. Its antigen is still unknown. Base qualities were left out, and no much larger clone turns up one base away. Library preparation used the immunoSEQ multiplex PCR assay. The multiplex PCR relied on a mix of 60 forward primers for TCR Vbeta segments and 13 reverse primers for TCR Jbeta segments. The CDR3 region of rearranged TCR beta genes was amplified from genomic DNA by a multiplex PCR assay. The Illumina HiSeq System was used to sequence the amplified TCR beta libraries as 87-base-pair reads. As for the original processing: A later analysis counted about 80 million unique TCR beta chains across the 600 to 850 repertoires, and about 10 million of these chains were shared by at least two donors. To remove PCR and sequencing errors, raw reads were error-corrected and collapsed into unique sequences using a nearest-neighbor algorithm that merged closely related sequences. To assign V, D and J gene segments, CDR3 sequences were aligned to IMGT reference sequences. For a sequence to be retained, at least a six-nucleotide match to both a V gene segment and a J gene segment was required. Rearrangements were called productive when the CDR3 lacked stop codons and stayed in frame with V and J; all others were non-productive. Following IMGT convention, CDR3 was defined as the stretch from the second conserved V-encoded cysteine up to the conserved J-encoded phenylalanine. The earlier analysis of 450 to 750 of the donors excluded any sequence lacking an unambiguous match to a single V gene segment. In an earlier analysis of around 600 of the donors, V segments were called functional above 56.7% productive rearrangements and were called segregating when the between-donor standard deviation exceeded 5%. A statistical classification framework was built for diagnosing cytomegalovirus status from the catalog of TCR beta chain sequences. In a later analysis, V and J genes were assigned by comparing TCR nucleotide sequences against IMGT/GENE-DB human TR gene sequences. The TCRdist pipeline was used in a later analysis to assign CDR3 sequences and most-parsimonious VDJ recombination scenarios. In a later analysis, every TCR beta chain was defined by the combination of its CDR3 amino acid sequence and its V-gene family, and reads without a unique V-gene family were dropped. A later analysis removed 592 highly shared, low-generation-probability nucleotide sequences to deal with suspected cross-contamination and a sequencing artifact. In a later analysis, a clonal expansion index for each public chain was calculated from normalized within-repertoire ranks of inferred template counts. Generation probabilities in a later analysis came from a VDJ recombination model fitted to out-of-frame rearrangements, and those results were checked against IGoR. In a later analysis, hypergeometric tests were used to score TCR-TCR, TCR-HLA and TCR-CMV co-occurrence, with a repertoire-size bias correction applied to TCR pairs. To estimate false discovery rates, a later analysis permuted the HLA or CMV assignments 20 times. In a later analysis, co-occurring TCRs were grouped with DBSCAN, and TCRdist sequence similarity was added when clustering was performed within HLA-allele-positive subsets. For co-occurrence clustering, repertoires with fewer than 30,000 or more than 120,000 public chains were excluded, along with a handful of repertoires with anomalous nucleotide sharing. TCRdb re-hosts the immuneACCESS table, in-frame sequences only. Its copies lack some clones; in the studies checked, an unresolved V gene accounts for under half of them, and the cause for the rest is not known. That table is the source of V, J and clone size, and D and trimming were worked out from the DNA. Here the sample has 160,000 or so clones; approximately 86% occur a single time. The ten top clones hold around 6.6% of the sample.

The entry originates in a study of cytomegalovirus exposure and HLA in healthy donors (dated by TCRdb to 2016 to 2017). For the wider study: According to an earlier analysis of 587 of the donors, 150 million to 200 million T cells yielded 120 million or so unique TCR beta sequences and more than 250 Gb of sequence data. An early release that covered fewer than 800 HLA-typed donors contained about 290 gigabases of sequencing data and around 85 million unique TCR sequences. The genetic ancestry cluster associated with self-reported Caucasian donors included roughly four fifths of the 398 genotyped donors. The study aimed to test whether cataloging public T cell receptors could reveal signatures of past pathogen exposure. Using immunosequencing, the study profiled T cell repertoires from 666 subjects and related those repertoires to cytomegalovirus serostatus. In addition to the first cohort of 500 to 850 subjects, a separate validation cohort of 120 different subjects was used. To predict cytomegalovirus infection status, the study brought together high-throughput TCR immunosequencing, statistical association of individual TCRs with disease status, and machine learning. In a later analysis, previously published TCR beta repertoires from fewer than 750 donors were re-analyzed and high-resolution HLA genotyping was added so that TCR occurrence patterns could be studied. In the later analysis, no new phenotypic data were used to find candidate immune exposures; instead, reliance was placed on TCR beta sequences and their occurrence across donors. In an earlier analysis of 587 of the donors, high-throughput TCR beta sequencing was used to judge whether each TCR beta V gene segment behaved as functional or pseudogenic. Donor age, sex, ethnicity and CMV serostatus were collected together with the repertoire data. Genome-wide SNP genotypes for about 65% of the 666 donors were used in a later genetic analysis, which treated that subset as a discovery cohort. All discovery cohort repertoires had been generated on a single sequencing platform. Both class I and class II loci were covered by HLA typing, at four-digit resolution. The number of donors typed differed by locus, with roughly 620-630 for A, B, C, DRB1 and DQB1, around 500 for DQA1, approximately 570 for DPA1, and some 440 for DPB1. Because of strong linkage in the cohort, four or five DR-DQ haplotypes were treated as single units for association and clustering. On average, over 200,000 unique TCR beta nucleotide sequences were sequenced per donor among some 430 genotyped donors of the cohort, with around 19% of those sequences being non-productive. Study-wide conclusions, independent of this receptor: Correlated functional status among segregating V segments might reflect linkage disequilibrium, but an unknown experimental factor could not be ruled out. In the study, 150 to 200 TCR beta chains were listed as associated with cytomegalovirus. A later genetic analysis associated a missense DCLRE1C variant with V-gene and J-gene trimming of TCR beta chains, and an independent cohort replicated the association. The only immune exposure information available for the cohort was CMV serostatus. Sequencing depth was assumed to be roughly uniform across donors in the presence/absence analyses, though that assumption may not hold. Because counts were too low, under 20 rarely observed V segments, including chromosome 9 orphons, were left out of the earlier analysis of a few hundred of the donors. The 87-base-pair reads could not distinguish some IMGT-functional V segments, including TRBV6-2 and TRBV6-3, so those segments were excluded. Specific HLA alleles were associated with some 15,000 TCR beta sequences at a false discovery rate of 0.05 in a later analysis. A further reported finding was that TCR beta sequences accurately predicted the HLA-A and HLA-B alleles for most subjects in the first cohort. The authors suggested that the approach could potentially be generalized to other disease states and immunological phenotypes. The classifier was reported to diagnose cytomegalovirus status with high specificity and sensitivity in both the original and validation cohorts. Broadly in line with IMGT annotations, most TCR beta V segments showed up in productive rearrangements about 90% or about 30% of the time in an earlier analysis of 587 of the donors. Most CMV-associated TCR beta chains appeared to be HLA-restricted in a later analysis, and the HLA associations seemed to be driven largely by CMV exposure. Compared with equally common non-associated chains, HLA-associated TCR beta chains in a later analysis were more clonally expanded and had lower generation probabilities. In vitro tests confirmed that a few of the cytomegalovirus-associated TCR beta chains recognize cytomegalovirus antigens. Most TCR sequences were seen in very few donors, while some public TCRs were found in many individuals. A cluster of highly shared sequence variants was judged likely to represent a technical artifact of the sequencing pipeline. Compared with the approximately 700-donor mean, donors in an Asian-associated ancestry cluster had fewer N-insertions in productive TCRs, according to a later genetic analysis. The cohort was sequenced for TCR beta chains only, and without alpha or paired-chain data the features that could be detected were limited. A later analysis reported that several top co-occurrence clusters appeared linked to parvovirus B19, influenza, CMV and Epstein-Barr virus. In a later analysis, the rate of TCR association differed among HLA loci, with DRB1 alleles having the most associated TCRs and HLA-C alleles having the fewest. Because HLA typing was unavailable for some donors at each locus, only the typed subset was used in association tests. Strong co-occurrence of HLA alleles, especially DR and DQ, made assigning TCR associations to individual alleles difficult.

The cohort comprised around 690 healthy bone marrow donors. At the time of sampling, every cohort member was nominally healthy, though immune exposures that went unrecorded were likely present. The donor tested CMV seropositive and was one of the 289 seropositive cohort members. Every donor gave a peripheral blood sample, and the peripheral blood mononuclear cells from that sample were used for TCR beta sequencing. Genomic DNA was extracted from the blood cell samples with the Qiagen DNeasy Blood Extraction Kit. Relative to germline, V is 0 bases shorter and J is 6 bases shorter, with 8 bases between their ends. CDR1 and CDR2 were assigned from the germline V gene as SGHVS and FNYEAQ. From the cysteine up to the phenylalanine, the CDR3 has a length of 14 residues. Left in the record is the CDR3 DNA by itself, 42 bases read in frame from the first base.

The material sequenced was PBMCs. The receptor comes from a woman aged 50 to 65 in good health and CMV-seropositive. This sequence uses TRBV7-6 and TRBJ2-2; the D gene is not confidently resolved. The CDR3 region: CASSLALEAGELFF. The sequenced DNA: TGTGCCAGCAGCTTAGCTCTAGAAGCCGGGGAGCTGTTTTTT.